What follows is one T cell receptor (beta chain) and its context. Antigen unknown. Cells were stimulated with overlapping HIV-1 Gag 15-mer peptides. CD40L/CD69 double-negative CD45RO-high memory CD4+ T cells were collected. This sample was included in a study of persistence of HIV-infected CD4 T cells. The immunoSEQ assay was version 4, run in survey mode. Each sample used up to about 1 ug genomic DNA diluted to 10 ng/uL. Some clones are missing from TCRdb's copy, which holds only in-frame ones; the method was immunoSEQ multiplex PCR. The table includes about 64,000 clones, about 69% detected once. CDR1 SGHNT and CDR2 YYREEE come from the germline V gene (reference sequence). This CDR3 contains 15 residues. Trimming removed 5 bases at V and 2 bases at J, with 16 bases between.

The source of this sequence is an adult man with HIV who was CMV-seropositive. This specimen was CD4+ T cells sorted from PBMCs after 18-hour stimulation, taken from a patient who received antiretroviral therapy. The gene calls are TRBV5-4 and TRBJ1-2; the D gene is possibly TRBD1 (6 bases). In DNA form, the CDR3 reads TGTGCCAGCAGTTCTGGTACAGGGTTAAACTATGGCTACACCTTC. Translating it yields CASSSGTGLNYGYTF.